Sequencing of this T cell receptor beta chain was carried out in a study of blood T cell repertoires in COVID-19. Study-level background: PBMCs, B-cell-depleted T cells, or T cells were the source of the cDNA or gDNA that made up the material.

The data were produced by immunoSEQ multiplex PCR, yet TCRdb's version contains in-frame clones alone and is incomplete. The table lists fewer than 250,000 clones, about 85% of them singletons. Germline V gives CDR1 WSHSY, CDR2 SAAADI. Trimming shortened V by 0 bases and J by 0 bases, and 9 bases separated the two germline ends. The CDR3 has 15 amino acids. This clone was counted a single time. This TCR was recovered from a man aged 30 to 39 with acute or convalescent COVID-19. This chain joins TRBV10-2 and TRBJ2-7; D may be TRBD2 (6 bases). The material sequenced was peripheral blood. Here the CDR3 reads CASSESRRGSYEQYF. The CDR3 nucleotides read TGCGCCAGCAGTGAGTCGAGGAGGGGCTCCTACGAGCAGTACTTC.